This TCR beta chain is drawn from a study of T cells after yellow fever vaccination. General study results and limits: Post-booster samples contained most primary-vaccination clones (roughly 96% CD4, about 90% CD8). Overall, a small share of clonotypes was seen in both CD4 and CD8 compartments.

CDR1 MNHNS and CDR2 SASEGT come from the germline V gene. Trimming pared 7 bases from V and 10 bases from J, leaving 19 bases between. This CDR3 is 14 amino acids long. TCRdb redid the calling of the 5' RACE reads with MiXCR, one entry per CDR3 protein. The data show roughly 340,000 distinct CDR3 sequences, under 5% seen once. This clonotype was detected only a few times. As yet, its antigen is unknown. The chain has TRBV6-1 and TRBJ1-4; D unresolved. This clonotype was sampled from a man in his late teens or twenties who received the YFV17D yellow fever vaccine. The specimen comprised PBMCs, sampled 5 days after the yellow fever booster vaccination. The DNA for the CDR3 is TGTGCCAGCATCAACGGGCCGCGGTTAGGAAAACTGTTTTTT. The encoded protein is CASINGPRLGKLFF.